One and the same sample provided the 17 T cell receptor beta chains below, sequenced in a study of cytomegalovirus exposure and HLA in healthy donors (dated by TCRdb to about 2017). The protocol used for the library was the immunoSEQ multiplex PCR assay. TCRdb mirrors the immuneACCESS table, restricted to in-frame sequences. Some clones are absent from its copies; in checked studies, under half trace to an unresolved V gene, and the reason for the others is unknown. The sample table contains 65,000 or so clones; only one count was recorded for 92% of them. The top ten hold around 1.2% of the sample. The sample comprised PBMCs. The receptors shown here come from a woman younger than 30 in good health and CMV-seronegative.

By its share, this clone is medium-sized. The chain employs TRBV15 and TRBJ2-7; 11 nucleotides match TRBD2. The V gene end was trimmed by 0 bases and the J gene end by 4 bases; junction bases not matched to a gene: 5. CDR1 LNHNV and CDR2 YYDKDF come from the germline V gene (reference sequence). CDR3 length equals 16 residues. CDR3 amino acids: CATSREIAGGGYEQYF. The CDR3, as DNA: TGTGCCACCAGCAGAGAAATAGCGGGAGGGGGTTACGAGCAGTACTTC.

The genes are TRBV7-2 and TRBJ1-1, with unresolved D. From germline, CDR1 is SGHTA and CDR2 FQGNSA. The length of the CDR3 is 12 residues. V gave up 1 base and J gave up 7 bases, with 7 bases separating them. The CDR3 is CASSLERFEAFF. CDR3 in DNA: TGTGCCAGCAGCTTAGAGAGATTTGAAGCTTTCTTT.

Written as DNA, the CDR3 is TGTGCCACCAGCGGGCCCGGGGGCTATGGCTACACCTTC. Amino acids: CATSGPGGYGYTF. The chain is built from TRBV15 and TRBJ1-2, with D perhaps TRBD1 (5 bases). The V end lost 5 bases, the J end lost 4 bases, and 11 bases lay between the germline ends. The CDR3 loop spans 13 amino acids. The germline gives CDR1 LNHNV, CDR2 YYDKDF (reference sequence).

V gene TRBV2 combines with J gene TRBJ2-7; perhaps TRBD2 as D (5 bases). There are 13 residues in the CDR3. The V end lost 9 bases, the J end lost 3 bases, and 15 bases lay between the germline ends. The germline gives CDR1 SNHLY, CDR2 FYNNEI. The CDR3, as DNA: TGTGCCAGAGGCTGGCACGAGGGCTACGAGCAGTACTTC. It translates to CARGWHEGYEQYF.

The J gene is TRBJ2-6, the V gene TRBV6-1; 7 bases match TRBD1. This CDR3 has 20 residues. The germline gives CDR1 MNHNS, CDR2 SASEGT. Trimming removed 4 bases from V and 3 bases from J; junction bases left unmatched: 18. The CDR3 nucleotides are TGTGCCAGCAGTGGGAGAAACAGGGGCCTGAGCCTCGGTGGGGCCAACGTCCTGACTTTC. This codes for CASSGRNRGLSLGGANVLTF.

The V call is TRBV18, the J call TRBJ1-3; a possible D gene is TRBD1 (5 bases). Trimming pared 5 bases from V and 4 bases from J, leaving 15 bases between. This CDR3 is built from 15 residues. Germline loops: CDR1 KGHSH, CDR2 LQKENI. CDR3 loop: CASSDSTGAGNTIYF. CDR3 nucleotide sequence: TGTGCCAGCTCAGACTCCACAGGAGCAGGAAACACCATATATTTT.

V and J are TRBV28 and TRBJ1-4, with D possibly matching TRBD1 (5 bases). Trimming shortened V by 6 bases and J by 4 bases, and 18 bases separated the two germline ends. The CDR3 totals 16 residues. In germline, CDR1 is MDHEN, CDR2 SYDVKM. CDR3 sequence (DNA): TGTGCCAGCAGGGGGGTAGGCTCGGGAGGTAATGAAAAACTGTTTTTT. Translation gives CASRGVGSGGNEKLFF.

The chain combines TRBV5-5 with TRBJ1-1; a possible D gene is TRBD1 (5 bases). There are 14 residues in the CDR3. The germline CDR1 and CDR2 sequences are SGHKS and YYEKEE (reference sequence). Trimming stripped 4 bases from V and 4 bases from J, with 14 bases between. In DNA form, the CDR3 reads TGTGCCAGCAGCCCCGGGGGAAGGGGCACTGAAGCTTTCTTT. It translates to CASSPGGRGTEAFF.

The rearrangement joins TRBV11-2 to TRBJ2-2; 8 bases match TRBD2. The germline CDR1 and CDR2 sequences are SGHAT and FQNNGV. This CDR3 is built from 16 residues. Trimming cost V 1 base and J 6 bases; bases outside gene matches: 7. The CDR3 protein is CASSLGGSGVPGELFF. The CDR3 DNA sequence: TGTGCCAGCAGCTTAGGAGGTAGCGGGGTCCCCGGGGAGCTGTTTTTT.

J is TRBJ2-3 and V is TRBV5-1; D perhaps matches TRBD2 (7 bases). Trimming cost V 0 bases and J 1 base, with 15 bases left between them. This CDR3 has 17 amino acids. The germline V gene has CDR1 SGHRS and CDR2 YFSETQ. CDR3 loop: CASSLGAGALGTDTQYF. As DNA, the CDR3 is TGCGCCAGCAGCTTGGGTGCGGGGGCGCTTGGCACAGATACGCAGTATTTT.

The rearrangement joins TRBV7-3 to TRBJ2-1, with 8 bases matching TRBD2. This CDR3 is built from 15 residues. Germline CDR1 SGHTA, CDR2 FQGTGA. V lost 1 base and J lost 8; bases outside the gene matches: 7. CDR3 sequence (DNA): TGTGCCAGCAGCTTAAGCGGGGGGACGTGGTATGAGCAGTTCTTC. The encoded protein is CASSLSGGTWYEQFF.

The rearrangement uses TRBV19 and TRBJ2-5; unclear D gene. This CDR3 has 13 residues. V lost 5 bases, J lost 1 base, and 8 bases lay in between. The V gene's germline CDR1 is LNHDA and CDR2 SQIVND (reference sequence). The CDR3 spells CASSRVGQETQYF. CDR3 nucleotides: TGTGCCAGTAGTCGGGTGGGCCAAGAGACCCAGTACTTC.

The chain combines TRBV5-1 with TRBJ2-2; 7 bases are a match to TRBD2. CDR3 length equals 16 residues. The V gene's germline CDR1 is SGHRS and CDR2 YFSETQ. Losses at the gene ends were 2 bases for V and 1 base for J; bases not matched to a gene: 5. The CDR3 spells CASSLGAGKNTGELFF. CDR3 DNA sequence: TGCGCCAGCAGCTTAGGAGCGGGGAAGAACACCGGGGAGCTGTTTTTT.

V and J are TRBV10-3 and TRBJ2-1; 8 positions agree with TRBD2. In germline, CDR1 is ENHRY, CDR2 SYGVKD. V gave up 5 bases and J gave up 1 base; unmatched junction bases: 10. The CDR3 extends over 17 amino acids. DNA for the CDR3: TGTGCCATCAGTCTTCGGGGAGGCGGGGGGTCCTACAATGAGCAGTTCTTC. Its translation is CAISLRGGGGSYNEQFF.

The rearrangement joins TRBV5-5 to TRBJ2-1; maybe TRBD1 (6 bases). V lost 3 bases and J 0 bases, leaving 10 bases between the germline ends. The V gene's germline CDR1 is SGHKS and CDR2 YYEKEE (reference sequence). This CDR3 is built from 15 residues. The CDR3 sequence: CASSWTVSSYNEQFF. DNA for the CDR3: TGTGCCAGCAGCTGGACAGTTAGCTCCTACAATGAGCAGTTCTTC. Complete variable domain (other parts from reference TRBV5-5 and TRBJ2-1): DAGVTQSPTHLIKTRGQQVTLRCSPISGHKSVSWYQQVLGQGPQFIFQYYEKEERGRGNFPDRFSARQFPNYSSELNVNALLLGDSALYLCASSWTVSSYNEQFFGPGTRLTVL.

The chain couples TRBV7-9 to TRBJ1-4; D remains unclear. Germline V CDR1 and CDR2: SEHNR, FQNEAQ (reference sequence). V shed 10 bases and J shed 7 bases, with 10 bases lying between them. The CDR3 totals 11 residues. CDR3 sequence reads: CAIDTFEKLFF. The CDR3 nucleotides are TGTGCCATTGACACCTTTGAAAAACTGTTTTTT.

The rearrangement uses TRBV9 and TRBJ2-1, with TRBD2 identical over 7 bases. Germline V gives CDR1 SGDLS, CDR2 YYNGEE. V lost 0 bases and J lost 7; bases outside the gene matches: 4. The CDR3 has 14 residues. The CDR3 region is CASSVEAGVNEQFF. CDR3 nucleotide sequence: TGTGCCAGCAGCGTAGAGGCGGGGGTGAATGAGCAGTTCTTC.